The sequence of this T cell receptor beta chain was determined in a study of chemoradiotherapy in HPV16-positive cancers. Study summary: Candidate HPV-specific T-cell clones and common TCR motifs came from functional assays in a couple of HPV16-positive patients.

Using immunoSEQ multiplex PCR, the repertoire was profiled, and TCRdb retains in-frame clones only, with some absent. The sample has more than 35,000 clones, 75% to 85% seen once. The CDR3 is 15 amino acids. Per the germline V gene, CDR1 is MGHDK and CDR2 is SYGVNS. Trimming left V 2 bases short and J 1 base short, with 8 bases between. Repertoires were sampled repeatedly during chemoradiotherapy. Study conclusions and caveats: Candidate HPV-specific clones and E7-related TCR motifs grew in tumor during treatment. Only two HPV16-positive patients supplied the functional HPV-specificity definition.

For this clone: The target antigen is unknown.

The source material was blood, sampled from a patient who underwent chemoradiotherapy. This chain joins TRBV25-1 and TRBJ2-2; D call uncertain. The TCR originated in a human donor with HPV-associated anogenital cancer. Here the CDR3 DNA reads TGTGCCAGCAGTGAAATGACAAGGAACACCGGGGAGCTGTTTTTT. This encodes CASSEMTRNTGELFF.